One and the same sample provided the 8 T cell receptor beta chains below, sequenced in a study of blood T cell repertoires in COVID-19. Measured with immunoSEQ multiplex PCR; TCRdb has only the in-frame clones, and not every one. The sample holds fewer than 250,000 clones; around 82% are singletons and the top ten take about 4.8%. The sample comprised peripheral blood. The receptors here all came from a woman between 70 and 85 years old with acute or convalescent COVID-19.

V usage is TRBV10-3 and J usage is TRBJ1-2, with D maybe TRBD1 (6 bases). Germline V gives CDR1 ENHRY, CDR2 SYGVKD. Between the trimmed V and J ends, which lost 11 bases and 0 bases, there was a span of 13 bases. This CDR3 has 13 residues. The CDR3 reads CAARQEPNYGYTF. The CDR3 coding sequence is TGTGCCGCCAGACAGGAGCCTAACTATGGCTACACCTTC.

This clone was picked up one time. The rearrangement joins TRBV18 to TRBJ1-2; D is unresolved. The CDR3 length is 15 residues. In germline, CDR1 is KGHSH, CDR2 LQKENI. Trimming cost V 2 bases and J 8 bases, with 18 bases left between them. Written as DNA, the CDR3 is TGTGCCAGCTCACCAACCGCCTCCAGCACGGAGGGCTACACCTTC. Encoded protein: CASSPTASSTEGYTF. Based on the CDR3 plus reference TRBV18 and TRBJ1-2, the full variable domain is NAGVMQNPRHLVRRRGQEARLRCSPMKGHSHVYWYRQLPEEGLKFMVYLQKENIIDESGMPKERFSAEFPKEGPSILRIQQVVRGDSAAYFCASSPTASSTEGYTFGSGTRLTVV.

The genes are TRBV15 and TRBJ2-3; D is possibly TRBD1 (5 bases). The CDR3 runs to 16 residues. CDR1 and CDR2 (germline): LNHNV, YYDKDF (reference sequence). V lost 0 bases to trimming and J lost 4 bases, with 14 bases between them. CDR3 amino acids: CATSRDPGRAADTQYF. The CDR3 nucleotides read TGTGCCACCAGCAGAGATCCGGGCAGGGCCGCAGATACGCAGTATTTT.

CDR3 in DNA: TGTGCCAGCAGCGGAGACAGGGCTAGCAATCAGCCCCAGCATTTT. Its translation: CASSGDRASNQPQHF. V is TRBV2 and J is TRBJ1-5; 7 positions agree with TRBD1. CDR1 is SNHLY and CDR2 is FYNNEI in the germline V gene. V was clipped by 6 bases and J by 0 bases; unmatched bases: 5. This CDR3 has 15 residues.

This clone was seen more than once but under ten times. The CDR3 coding sequence is TGTGCCAGCAGTTTAAGGGGAGGGAATGAGCAGTTCTTC. It specifies CASSLRGGNEQFF. The chain is built from TRBV12-3 or TRBV12-4 and TRBJ2-1; TRBD2 agrees at 7 bases. This CDR3 region has 13 residues. The trim removed 2 bases at V and 7 bases at J, leaving 2 bases unmatched.

The V gene is TRBV4-2, the J gene TRBJ1-2; D gene unclear. The V and J ends lost 0 bases and 4 bases respectively, with 15 bases between them. This CDR3 is built from 16 residues. Germline lookup yields CDR1 LGHNA and CDR2 YNFKEQ. The CDR3: CASSQDRRILGYGYTF. The CDR3 coding sequence is TGTGCCAGCAGCCAAGATCGGCGGATTTTGGGCTATGGCTACACCTTC.

The rearrangement uses TRBV18 and TRBJ1-5; TRBD1 aligns across 11 bases. The CDR3 has 16 residues. Looked up from germline, CDR1 is KGHSH and CDR2 is LQKENI. The V gene end was trimmed by 2 bases and the J gene end by 5 bases; junction bases not matched to a gene: 5. The CDR3 region has the DNA TGTGCCAGCTCACCATTCCCGGGACAGGGGGATCAGCCCCAGCATTTT. Translated, it gives CASSPFPGQGDQPQHF.

This sequence joins TRBV2 and TRBJ1-4; 9 bases are a match to TRBD1. With V trimmed by 5 bases and J by 5 bases, 3 bases remained unmatched. The CDR3 spans 14 residues. Germline V lookup: CDR1 SNHLY, CDR2 FYNNEI. The CDR3 sequence is CASSWDRANEKLFF. Written as DNA, the CDR3 is TGTGCCAGCAGTTGGGACAGGGCGAATGAAAAACTGTTTTTT.